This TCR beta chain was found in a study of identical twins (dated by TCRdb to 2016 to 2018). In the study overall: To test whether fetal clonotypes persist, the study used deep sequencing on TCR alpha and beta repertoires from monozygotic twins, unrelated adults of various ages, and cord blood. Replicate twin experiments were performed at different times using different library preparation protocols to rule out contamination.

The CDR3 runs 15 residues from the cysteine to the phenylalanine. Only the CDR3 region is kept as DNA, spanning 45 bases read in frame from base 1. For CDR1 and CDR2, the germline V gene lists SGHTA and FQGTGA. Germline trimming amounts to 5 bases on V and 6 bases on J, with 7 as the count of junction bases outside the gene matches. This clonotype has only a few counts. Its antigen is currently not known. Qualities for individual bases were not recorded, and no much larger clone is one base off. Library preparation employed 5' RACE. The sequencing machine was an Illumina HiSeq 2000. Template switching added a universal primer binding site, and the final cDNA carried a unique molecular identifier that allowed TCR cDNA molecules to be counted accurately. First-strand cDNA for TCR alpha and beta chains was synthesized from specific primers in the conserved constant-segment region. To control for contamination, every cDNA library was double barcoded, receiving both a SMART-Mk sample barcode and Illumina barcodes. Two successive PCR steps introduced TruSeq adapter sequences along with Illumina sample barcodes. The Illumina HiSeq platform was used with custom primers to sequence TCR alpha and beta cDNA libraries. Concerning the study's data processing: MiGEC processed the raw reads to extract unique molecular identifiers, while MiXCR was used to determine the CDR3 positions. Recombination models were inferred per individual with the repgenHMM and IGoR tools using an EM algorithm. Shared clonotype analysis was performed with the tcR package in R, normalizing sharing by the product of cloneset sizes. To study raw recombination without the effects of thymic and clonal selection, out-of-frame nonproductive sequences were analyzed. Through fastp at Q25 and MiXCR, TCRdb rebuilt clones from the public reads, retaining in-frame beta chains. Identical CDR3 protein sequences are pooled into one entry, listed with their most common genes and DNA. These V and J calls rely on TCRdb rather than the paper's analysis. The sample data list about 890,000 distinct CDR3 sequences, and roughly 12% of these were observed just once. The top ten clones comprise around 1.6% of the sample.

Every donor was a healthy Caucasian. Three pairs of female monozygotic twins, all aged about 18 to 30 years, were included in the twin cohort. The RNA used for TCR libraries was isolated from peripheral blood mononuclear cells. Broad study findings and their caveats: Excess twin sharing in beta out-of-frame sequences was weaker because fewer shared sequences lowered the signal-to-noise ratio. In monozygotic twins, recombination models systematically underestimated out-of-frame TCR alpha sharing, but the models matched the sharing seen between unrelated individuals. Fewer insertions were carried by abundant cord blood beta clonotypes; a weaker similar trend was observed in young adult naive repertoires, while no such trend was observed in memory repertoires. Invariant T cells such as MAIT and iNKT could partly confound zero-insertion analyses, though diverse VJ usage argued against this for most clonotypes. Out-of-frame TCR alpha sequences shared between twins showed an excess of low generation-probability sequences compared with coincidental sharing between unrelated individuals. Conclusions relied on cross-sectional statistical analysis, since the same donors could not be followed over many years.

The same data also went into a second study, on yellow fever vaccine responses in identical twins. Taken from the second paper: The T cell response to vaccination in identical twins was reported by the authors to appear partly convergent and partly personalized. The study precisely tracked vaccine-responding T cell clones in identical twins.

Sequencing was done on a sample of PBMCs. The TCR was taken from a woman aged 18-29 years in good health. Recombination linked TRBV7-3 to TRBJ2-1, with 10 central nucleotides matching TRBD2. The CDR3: CASSPSGSTGNEQFF. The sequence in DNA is TGTGCCAGCAGCCCTAGCGGGAGTACGGGCAATGAGCAGTTCTTC.